This is a list of T cell receptor beta chains from one sample in a study of regulatory T cells in long-lasting Graves disease. Each CDR3 protein is one row after TCRdb ran MiXCR on the multiplex PCR reads. The sample includes roughly 320,000 distinct CDR3 sequences, 16% seen only once; the top ten take 25% to 30%. These data are also associated with another study on T cells in Graves' hyperthyroidism and ophthalmopathy.

This specimen was peripheral blood mononuclear cells (PBMCs), taken at new diagnosis, from a patient treated with antithyroid drugs. The receptors originated from a middle-aged man with Graves disease. CDR3s include the opening cysteine and the closing phenylalanine or tryptophan. A D gene is named only where the DNA matches it firmly. Clone size, where shown, is once, few, many, or a class for clones that have expanded.

CDR3nt | CDR3aa | j_gene | d_gene | v_gene | abundance | len
TGCGCCAGCAGTAATAGCGGGGGCCGCCAAGGGACCCAGTACTTC | CASSNSGGRQGTQYF | TRBJ2-5 | TRBD2 | TRBV5-1 | . | 15
TGTGCCACCAGCAGAGCCGGGATAGGGGTTCTCTACGAGCAGTACTTC | CATSRAGIGVLYEQYF | TRBJ2-7 | . | TRBV15 | . | 16
TGCAGTGCTAGACAGAGGGCCTACGAGCAGTACTTC | CSARQRAYEQYF | TRBJ2-7 | . | TRBV20-1 | . | 12
TGCGCCAGCGGGACTAGCGGGGGCCAAGAGACCCAGTACTTC | CASGTSGGQETQYF | TRBJ2-5 | TRBD2 | TRBV5-1 | . | 14
TGCAGCGTTAAACCGGGACAGTTGCTCACTGAAGCTTTCTTT | CSVKPGQLLTEAFF | TRBJ1-1 | TRBD1 | TRBV29-1 | many | 14
TGTGCCAGTCAAGATCCGGGACTGGGAAATTATCAGCCCCAGCATTTT | CASQDPGLGNYQPQHF | TRBJ1-5 | . | TRBV19 | . | 16
TGTGCCAGCAGTTTAATCGGGCCGACAAGTTATAATTCACCCCTCCACTTT | CASSLIGPTSYNSPLHF | TRBJ1-6 | . | TRBV28 | many | 17
TGCGCCAGCAGCCAAGACGGGACTAGCGGGTTCCGCCTCGAGCAGTACTTC | CASSQDGTSGFRLEQYF | TRBJ2-7 | TRBD2 | TRBV4-3 | many | 17
TGTGCCAGTAAACGGGGCGCCTTTTACGAGCAGTACTTC | CASKRGAFYEQYF | TRBJ2-7 | . | TRBV6-1 | . | 13
TGTGCCAGCTCAAACGACCGAAACACCGGGGAGCTGTTTTTT | CASSNDRNTGELFF | TRBJ2-2 | . | TRBV18 | many | 14
TGTGCCAGCAGTTGGCCCTCCCCTGGCCCCCGAGCCCCGCAGTACTTC | CASSWPSPGPRAPQYF | TRBJ2-7 | . | TRBV6-2/TRBV6-3 | . | 16
TGTGCCAGCAGTAAAACAGACAGACCGATCAATGAGCAGTTCTTC | CASSKTDRPINEQFF | TRBJ2-1 | . | TRBV6-1 | few | 15
TGTGCCAGTAGTATCTGGGGACAGACCACAGATACGCAGTATTTT | CASSIWGQTTDTQYF | TRBJ2-3 | TRBD1 | TRBV19 | few | 15
TGTGCCAGCAGTCCCCCGGGACGCCGATCCTATGGCTACACCTTC | CASSPPGRRSYGYTF | TRBJ1-2 | . | TRBV28 | many | 15
TGCAGTGCTAGAGGGACCTCTGGAAACACCATATATTTT | CSARGTSGNTIYF | TRBJ1-3 | . | TRBV20-1 | . | 13
TGTGCCACCAGTGACCGTCGGACAGGGTCCACCGGGGAGCTGTTTTTT | CATSDRRTGSTGELFF | TRBJ2-2 | TRBD1 | TRBV24-1 | once | 16
TGTGCCAGCAGGAGGCCCGACAGGGGAAATTCACCCCTCCACTTT | CASRRPDRGNSPLHF | TRBJ1-6 | TRBD1 | TRBV27 | many | 15
TGTGCCAGCAGTATAGGGGCCCTACTAGTGGACGAGCAGTACTTC | CASSIGALLVDEQYF | TRBJ2-7 | . | TRBV28 | many | 15
TGTGCCAGCAGTTCTGAAGCGTTCGTCAGCCCCTACAATGAGCAGTTCTTC | CASSSEAFVSPYNEQFF | TRBJ2-1 | . | TRBV6-2/TRBV6-3 | many | 17
TGTGCCAGCAGCTTAGTTCGAGAAGGCAATGAGCAGTTCTTC | CASSLVREGNEQFF | TRBJ2-1 | . | TRBV7-6 | many | 14
TGTGCCAGCAGCTTGGAAGGACTAGCGGGGTCGGGAGATACGCAGTATTTT | CASSLEGLAGSGDTQYF | TRBJ2-3 | TRBD2 | TRBV5-5 | many | 17
TGTGCCAGCTCACCGGGGACATCGGAGGACGCGCAGTATTTT | CASSPGTSEDAQYF | TRBJ2-3 | . | TRBV18 | many | 14
TGTGCCACCAGTGTCCAGGGGTCCCATGAGCAGTTCTTC | CATSVQGSHEQFF | TRBJ2-1 | . | TRBV24-1 | . | 13
TGTGCCAGCAGTTTAGAATCGGGGGGCGATGAGCAGTTCTTC | CASSLESGGDEQFF | TRBJ2-1 | . | TRBV12-3/TRBV12-4 | . | 14
TGTGCCAGCAGCTTCTGGGAAGCGGGTGAGCAGTACTTC | CASSFWEAGEQYF | TRBJ2-7 | . | TRBV3-1 | many | 13
TGTGCCAGCAGTTTATCCCTTAGGGGGGGGGATTCACCCCTCCACTTT | CASSLSLRGGDSPLHF | TRBJ1-6 | . | TRBV27 | . | 16
TGTGCCAGCAGCCTCTCCGTCGGGAAAGATACGCAGTATTTT | CASSLSVGKDTQYF | TRBJ2-3 | . | TRBV6-1 | . | 14
TGCGCCAGCAGGGACCCCGGGACAGGGAACACTGAAGCTTTCTTT | CASRDPGTGNTEAFF | TRBJ1-1 | TRBD1 | TRBV5-1 | many | 15
TGTGCCAGCAGCCAACGTGGTTATAGCAATCAGCCCCAGCATTTT | CASSQRGYSNQPQHF | TRBJ1-5 | . | TRBV6-1 | . | 15
TGTGCCAGCCAACGGGACGGAGGAGATGAAAAACTGTTTTTT | CASQRDGGDEKLFF | TRBJ1-4 | . | TRBV6-1 | many | 14
TGCGCCAGTTCCCCCCGGTCCCCGTCTATCTACGAGCAGTACTTC | CASSPRSPSIYEQYF | TRBJ2-7 | . | TRBV10-2 | . | 15
TGTGCCAGCAGCCAGACCCGGTTCGGGACAGGGCTTTCTACCGTTGGAGAAAAACTGTTTTTT | CASSQTRFGTGLSTVGEKLFF | TRBJ1-4 | TRBD1 | TRBV11-2 | . | 21
TGTGCCATCAGTGGGCAGGGGTTCGATTACGGCTACACCTTC | CAISGQGFDYGYTF | TRBJ1-2 | . | TRBV10-3 | few | 14
TGTGCCAGCAGCTTAGTGGGGGACAGGTCCAACAATGAGCAGTTCTTC | CASSLVGDRSNNEQFF | TRBJ2-1 | TRBD1 | TRBV7-6 | . | 16
TGCAGCGTTCCACCGGGACTAGCGTATGAGACCCAGTACTTC | CSVPPGLAYETQYF | TRBJ2-5 | TRBD2 | TRBV29-1 | few | 14
TGTGCCAGCACCCCCGGACAGAGGGATGAAAAACTGTTTTTT | CASTPGQRDEKLFF | TRBJ1-4 | . | TRBV6-1 | few | 14
TGTGCCAGCAGTTTAGGGGGAGGGAACGGCAAAGTTTATGGCTACACCTTC | CASSLGGGNGKVYGYTF | TRBJ1-2 | . | TRBV12-3/TRBV12-4 | . | 17
TGCAGTGCTAGTTCACAGGGGGGCGAGCAGTACTTC | CSASSQGGEQYF | TRBJ2-7 | TRBD1 | TRBV20-1 | many | 12
TGTGCCATCAGCCTACTCAGCCCCGGGACAGGCTATGGCTACACCTTC | CAISLLSPGTGYGYTF | TRBJ1-2 | TRBD1 | TRBV10-3 | few | 16
TGTGCCAGCAGATGGGGACTTACGAACACTGAAGCTTTCTTT | CASRWGLTNTEAFF | TRBJ1-1 | . | TRBV6-2/TRBV6-3 | many | 14
TGTGCCAGCTCACCAGGGGCAGGGAACGAGCAGTACTTC | CASSPGAGNEQYF | TRBJ2-7 | . | TRBV18 | few | 13